Following are 21 T cell receptor beta chains from one sample sequenced in a study of cytomegalovirus exposure and HLA in healthy donors. The repertoire was sequenced with immunoSEQ multiplex PCR; TCRdb's copy has only in-frame clones and lacks some. In the table there are about 200,000 clones, approximately 82% of which are singletons. Material: PBMCs. The receptors shown here come from a woman aged 30 to 39 in good health and CMV-seropositive.

J is TRBJ1-2 and V is TRBV30; perhaps TRBD1 as D (6 bases). The V gene lost 5 bases and the J gene lost 8 bases, with 18 bases spanning the gap. The germline V gene encodes CDR1 GTSNPN and CDR2 SVGIG (reference sequence). The CDR3 has 13 residues. CDR3 residues: CAWERPGENGYTF. CDR3 coding DNA: TGTGCCTGGGAGCGGCCAGGGGAGAACGGCTACACCTTC.

The chain couples TRBV4-2 to TRBJ1-5, with D hard to call. This CDR3 region has 14 residues. Germline assignment: CDR1 LGHNA and CDR2 YNFKEQ. V lost 1 base and J 2 bases, leaving 6 bases between the germline ends. CDR3 bases: TGTGCCAGCAGCCAAGTGTTCGGCAATCAGCCCCAGCATTTT. Protein product: CASSQVFGNQPQHF.

This clone was recorded a few times. The rearrangement links TRBV6-1 to TRBJ2-5; 8 bases are shared with TRBD2. This CDR3 contains 14 residues. Germline CDR1 and CDR2: MNHNS and SASEGT. With 4 bases clipped from V and 5 bases from J, the junction kept 6 bases outside the gene matches. In DNA form, the CDR3 reads TGTGCCAGCAGTGTGTCCGGGAGGGGGGAGACCCAGTACTTC. It is translated as CASSVSGRGETQYF.

J is TRBJ2-3 and V is TRBV7-6; 13 nucleotides align to TRBD2. The CDR3 loop spans 17 amino acids. The germline V gene encodes CDR1 SGHVS and CDR2 FNYEAQ. Trimming took 5 bases from V and 5 from J; bases not matched to a gene: 10. The CDR3 protein is CASSTQLAGGPVDTQYF. The CDR3 DNA reads TGTGCCAGCAGCACCCAACTAGCGGGAGGGCCAGTAGATACGCAGTATTTT.

As concerns this clone: At one end the junction does not follow the germline gene, possibly because of a read error. This rearrangement joins TRBV5-1 to TRBJ1-1; tentative D call: TRBD1 (6 bases). Germline V lookup: CDR1 SGHRS, CDR2 YFSETQ. The CDR3 loop spans 14 amino acids. The CDR3 loop reads CASSGRTARTEAFF. The CDR3 DNA is TGTGCCAGCAGCGGCAGGACAGCCCGGACTGAAGCTTTCTTT.

J is TRBJ1-2 and V is TRBV4-2; D unresolved. V lost 1 base and J lost 8, with 5 bases in between. This CDR3 is built from 11 residues. Germline V gene data show CDR1 as LGHNA and CDR2 as YNFKEQ. The CDR3 DNA reads as TGTGCCAGCAGCCAAGGAGGAGGCTACACCTTC. Translated, it gives CASSQGGGYTF.

There are a few counts of this clone. This chain links TRBV11-2 with TRBJ2-1; the match to TRBD2 covers 9 bases. V was clipped by 4 bases and J by 4 bases; unmatched bases: 2. This CDR3 has 14 amino acids. CDR1 is SGHAT, CDR2 FQNNGV, per germline. CDR3 residues: CASSSTSGYNEQFF. In DNA form, the CDR3 reads TGTGCCAGCAGCTCGACTAGCGGTTACAATGAGCAGTTCTTC.

The chain joins TRBV7-9 to TRBJ1-5; 7 bases are shared with TRBD1. The trim removed 1 base at V and 2 bases at J, leaving 8 bases unmatched. Germline CDR1 reads SEHNR; CDR2 reads FQNEAQ (reference sequence). The CDR3 has 17 residues. The CDR3 here is CASSLVGGRVRNQPQHF. In DNA form, the CDR3 reads TGTGCCAGCAGCTTAGTAGGGGGCAGGGTTCGCAATCAGCCCCAGCATTTT.

The CDR3 DNA sequence: TGCGCCAGCAGCCTGGGACTAGCGAATCACAATGAGCAGTTCTTC. This codes for CASSLGLANHNEQFF. This rearrangement joins TRBV5-1 to TRBJ2-1; 10 bases are a match to TRBD2. Germline-derived CDR1 and CDR2 are SGHRS and YFSETQ. The CDR3 is made up of 15 amino acids. The V and J ends lost 4 bases and 5 bases, in that order; junction bases with no gene match: 6.

A word on this clone: The junction differs from germline at one of its ends, possibly a read error. This sequence joins TRBV18 and TRBJ2-1; TRBD2 aligns across 10 bases. This CDR3 has 14 residues. In germline, CDR1 is KGHSH, CDR2 LQKENI. For the CDR3, the DNA is TGTGCCAGCTTACCAGCGGGAGGGCCCGATGAGCAGTTCTTC. Amino acids: CASLPAGGPDEQFF.

J is TRBJ2-1 and V is TRBV6-1; 7 nucleotides agree with TRBD1. This CDR3 has 14 residues. Germline V gives CDR1 MNHNS, CDR2 SASEGT. Trimming cost V 6 bases and J 9 bases; bases outside gene matches: 11. Written as DNA, the CDR3 is TGTGCCAGCAGGGGACAGAAGGGGTTCATTGAGCAGTTCTTC. This codes for CASRGQKGFIEQFF.

The chain links TRBV27 to TRBJ2-2; 13 nucleotides match TRBD2. Germline V CDR1 and CDR2: MNHEY, SMNVEV (reference sequence). V was clipped by 5 bases and J by 6 bases; unmatched bases: 6. This CDR3 region has 16 residues. The DNA of the CDR3 is TGTGCCAGCAGTCCAGGACTAGCGGGAGATGCCGGGGAGCTGTTTTTT. It is translated as CASSPGLAGDAGELFF.

Here the CDR3 reads CASSPETGGPYEQYF. The CDR3, as DNA: TGCGCCAGCAGCCCAGAGACAGGGGGTCCCTACGAGCAGTACTTC. The chain combines TRBV4-1 with TRBJ2-7; 9 positions agree with TRBD1. With V trimmed by 4 bases and J by 2 bases, 6 bases remained unmatched. The CDR3 spans 15 residues. Germline V gene sequence: CDR1 MGHRA, CDR2 YSYEKL.

About this clone: Other nucleotide sequences from this sample produce the same CDR3. The gene calls are TRBV5-1 and TRBJ1-1; no definite D call. The CDR3 consists of 14 residues. Germline V gene data show CDR1 as SGHRS and CDR2 as YFSETQ. V was shortened by 0 bases and J by 5 bases, with 11 bases between the two germline ends. The CDR3 sequence: CASSLATGGTEAFF. The CDR3 nucleotides are TGCGCCAGCAGCTTGGCCACGGGAGGGACTGAAGCTTTCTTT.

The chain recombines TRBV9 with TRBJ2-5; TRBD1 matches at 10 bases. Losses at the gene ends were 3 bases for V and 4 bases for J; bases not matched to a gene: 9. The length of the CDR3 is 16 residues. CDR1 is SGDLS and CDR2 is YYNGEE in the germline V gene. This CDR3 reads CASSEGGQGNLETQYF. As DNA, the CDR3 is TGTGCCAGCAGCGAGGGGGGACAGGGGAATTTAGAGACCCAGTACTTC.

The gene calls are TRBV5-4 and TRBJ1-5, with D uncertain. Germline assignment: CDR1 SGHNT and CDR2 YYREEE (reference sequence). The CDR3 length is 14 residues. V lost 4 bases and J lost 4, with 12 bases in between. Written as DNA, the CDR3 is TGTGCCAGCAGCCTTACCCCAGAAAATCAGCCCCAGCATTTT. This gives the protein CASSLTPENQPQHF.

The chain couples TRBV19 to TRBJ1-2, with 8 bases fitting TRBD1. The ends lost 3 bases at V and 4 bases at J; junction bases unmatched: 10. CDR1 and CDR2 from the germline V gene are LNHDA and SQIVND (reference sequence). The CDR3 loop spans 16 amino acids. CDR3 nucleotide sequence: TGTGCCAGTAGTATGACAGGGGAGGATTGGCGCTATGGCTACACCTTC. This gives the protein CASSMTGEDWRYGYTF.

The genes are TRBV6-6 and TRBJ2-7; TRBD1 aligns across 9 bases. CDR1 and CDR2 (germline): MNHNY, SVGAGI (reference sequence). J lost 5 bases, V lost 0 bases, and 5 bases had no gene match. The CDR3 is made up of 15 amino acids. The CDR3 nucleotides are TGTGCCAGCAGTTACTCGGGGACAGGGTTCAACGAGCAGTACTTC. Amino acids: CASSYSGTGFNEQYF.

This clone was counted many times. CDR3 DNA: TGTGCCTGGGATTACGCTCGGAGTGGCTACACCTTC. This translates into CAWDYARSGYTF. The V and J genes are TRBV30 and TRBJ1-2; D is uncertain. Deletions cut 5 bases from V and 7 bases from J, with 14 bases between. This CDR3 is 12 amino acids long. The germline gives CDR1 GTSNPN, CDR2 SVGIG (reference sequence).

The rearrangement links TRBV2 to TRBJ1-2; 8 bases match TRBD1. Germline V gene sequence: CDR1 SNHLY, CDR2 FYNNEI. The J segment lost 8 bases and the V segment lost 6 bases, leaving 8 bases of the junction unmatched. The length of the CDR3 is 13 residues. DNA of the CDR3: TGTGCCAGCAGGACAGGGGTTTGGGGCGGCTACACCTTC. Its protein is CASRTGVWGGYTF.

The chain uses TRBV7-9 and TRBJ2-7; possibly TRBD1 for D (8 bases). Trimming left V 1 base short and J 5 bases short, with 15 bases between. This CDR3 comprises 15 residues. Germline CDR1 SEHNR, CDR2 FQNEAQ (reference sequence). CDR3 DNA sequence: TGTGCCAGCAGCTTAGAGGCTACAGGGGGGGACGAGCAGTACTTC. Amino acid sequence: CASSLEATGGDEQYF.